A selection of T cell receptor beta chains follows, all from one sample in a study of blood T cells in healthy people across ages. TCRdb recomputed calls from the 5' RACE reads with MiXCR, one row per CDR3 protein. The repertoire consists of some 880,000 distinct CDR3 sequences, with 36% occurring once and the leading ten covering over 10%. Sequencing input: blood. These receptor sequences come from a man younger than 35 in good health. Both conserved end residues are part of each CDR3. D genes are given only for firm matches. The size of a clone is reported for some rows only, either as once, few or many, or as a class for expanded clones.

cdr3_nt cdr3_aa j_call clone_size d_call v_call
TGTGCCAGCAGTTCCCCCGGGGATTACAATGAGCAGTTCTTC CASSSPGDYNEQFF TRBJ2-1 - - TRBV28
TGTGCCAGCAGCTTAGGCGGCAGGTACTACGAGCAGTACTTC CASSLGGRYYEQYF TRBJ2-7 - - TRBV7-2
TGTGCCAGCAGCCCATCGACAGGGCGCTATGGCTACACCTTC CASSPSTGRYGYTF TRBJ1-2 - TRBD1 TRBV7-2
TGTGCCATCAGTGTGGGTTTGGAGGACACCGGGGAGCTGTTTTTT CAISVGLEDTGELFF TRBJ2-2 - - TRBV10-3
TGTGCCAGCAGCCAGAGTAGCACAGATACGCAGTATTTT CASSQSSTDTQYF TRBJ2-3 many - TRBV12-3/TRBV12-4
TGTGCCAGCAACCCAGGGCTAAGCGATGGCTACACCTTC CASNPGLSDGYTF TRBJ1-2 - - TRBV6-6
TGTGCCAGCGGGACCCCTGTGGGCTCTGGGGCCAACGTCCTGACTTTC CASGTPVGSGANVLTF TRBJ2-6 - - TRBV9
TGTGCCAGCGGCTCTCTTGACCTGCGGGAGGTGAACACTGAAGCTTTCTTT CASGSLDLREVNTEAFF TRBJ1-1 - - TRBV7-9
TGTGCCAGCACCCCATCCAGAGCTAGCAATCAGCCCCAGCATTTT CASTPSRASNQPQHF TRBJ1-5 - - TRBV27
TGTGCCAGCAGTTTAGCCATCTGGGGAGGCACAGATACGCAGTATTTT CASSLAIWGGTDTQYF TRBJ2-3 few - TRBV12-3/TRBV12-4
TGCAGTGCTAGAGAGGCCCTCTGGGCAGATACGCAGTATTTT CSAREALWADTQYF TRBJ2-3 - - TRBV20-1
TGTGCCAGCAGCCAAGATGGCGACTTGCAAGAGACCCAGTACTTC CASSQDGDLQETQYF TRBJ2-5 - - TRBV14
TGCAGTGCTAGAGATTATAGGGGCCTAGCGGGGGGAAACAATGAGCAGTTCTTC CSARDYRGLAGGNNEQFF TRBJ2-1 many TRBD2 TRBV20-1
TGCGCCAGCAGCCCCCTGTGGGGGGGCAGCTCCTACAATGAGCAGTTCTTC CASSPLWGGSSYNEQFF TRBJ2-1 few - TRBV5-1
TGTGCCAGCAGCCCTCTACAGCTGAACACTGAAGCTTTCTTT CASSPLQLNTEAFF TRBJ1-1 - - TRBV27
TGTGCCAGCAGCGCCTCGGGACAGGGGGATCAGCCCCAGCATTTT CASSASGQGDQPQHF TRBJ1-5 - TRBD1 TRBV9
TGTGCCAGCAGCTTAGTCGTTCTATCCTCTGGGGCCAACGTCCTGACTTTC CASSLVVLSSGANVLTF TRBJ2-6 - - TRBV7-2
TGTGCCGGATACGGACACTATAAGAGCGAGCAGTACTTC CAGYGHYKSEQYF TRBJ2-7 - - TRBV30